Presented here are 32 T cell receptor beta chains from one specimen sequenced in a study of CD4 T cells in relation to SARS-CoV-2 and coronaviruses. The unexposed donors gave CD4+ T cells in about 2011-2019, prior to COVID-19. After approximately ten days of culture, CD4+ T cells were isolated. Assay: immunoSEQ multiplex PCR; the TCRdb copy retains only in-frame clones and omits some. The profile shows 15,000 to 20,000 clones, approximately 80% of them singletons. Their target antigens are unknown. The sample was CD4+ T cells from PBMCs, cultured in vitro. All receptors derive from a human donor in good health.

V is TRBV27 and J is TRBJ1-4; a weak D match, TRBD1 (6 bases). The germline gives CDR1 MNHEY, CDR2 SMNVEV (reference sequence). The CDR3 covers 17 residues. The V gene lost 3 bases and the J gene lost 4 bases, with 18 bases spanning the gap. The chain's CDR3 is CASSLGAFGRFNEKLFF. In DNA form, the CDR3 reads TGTGCCAGCAGTTTGGGGGCGTTTGGACGGTTTAATGAAAAACTGTTTTTT. Drawing the rest from reference TRBV27 and TRBJ1-4, the complete variable domain is EAQVTQNPRYLITVTGKKLTVTCSQNMNHEYMSWYRQDPGLGLRQIYYSMNVEVTDKGDVPEGYKVSRKEKRNFPLILESPSPNQTSLYFCASSLGAFGRFNEKLFFGSGTQLSVL.

Only one count was recorded for this clone. The chain links TRBV28 to TRBJ1-5; D not certain. CDR1 is MDHEN, CDR2 SYDVKM, per germline. V was clipped by 6 bases and J by 5 bases, with 14 bases between them. The CDR3 is 14 amino acids. CDR3 loop: CASSAGGFDQPQHF. Written as DNA, the CDR3 is TGTGCCAGCAGCGCCGGAGGGTTCGATCAGCCCCAGCATTTT.

The chain uses TRBV6-1 and TRBJ2-7; 9 bases are a match to TRBD1. This CDR3 spans 16 amino acids. V trimming: 3 bases; J trimming: 0 bases; junction bases outside the gene matches: 6. From germline, CDR1 is MNHNS and CDR2 SASEGT. The CDR3 DNA sequence: TGTGCCAGCAGTGACGGGGGACAGGGCAACTCCTACGAGCAGTACTTC. Translation gives CASSDGGQGNSYEQYF.

This clone was recorded a few times. The V and J genes are TRBV28 and TRBJ1-3; D gene uncertain. Trimming removed 1 base from V and 4 bases from J, with 8 bases in between. CDR3 length equals 14 residues. The V gene's germline CDR1 is MDHEN and CDR2 SYDVKM. The CDR3 sequence is CASSLSAGGNTIYF. The CDR3, as DNA: TGTGCCAGCAGTTTATCCGCGGGGGGAAACACCATATATTTT.

The chain uses TRBV6-1 and TRBJ2-3; the match to TRBD2 covers 7 bases. Germline assignment: CDR1 MNHNS and CDR2 SASEGT. The V gene end was trimmed by 2 bases and the J gene end by 4 bases; junction bases not matched to a gene: 6. The CDR3 contains 15 residues. In DNA, the CDR3 is TGTGCCAGCAGTGAACCCGGGAGGACGGCAGATACGCAGTATTTT. Amino acids: CASSEPGRTADTQYF.

The chain couples TRBV6-5 to TRBJ1-1; D uncertain. With 6 bases removed from V and 5 bases from J, the gap between germline ends came to 16 bases. The CDR3 has 14 amino acids. Germline CDR1 MNHEY, CDR2 SVGAGI. The CDR3 nucleotides read TGTGCCAGCAGGGAGAGAGGGTTGGTTACTGAAGCTTTCTTT. Residues: CASRERGLVTEAFF.

This sequence joins TRBV14 and TRBJ1-6, with D unresolved. The CDR3 spans 12 residues. In germline, CDR1 is SGHDN, CDR2 FVKESK. V dropped 5 bases and J dropped 15 bases, with 14 bases sitting between them. The CDR3 DNA reads TGTGCCAGCAGCTCGGTACAGTATCGCCTCCACTTT. Residues: CASSSVQYRLHF.

V usage is TRBV12-3 or TRBV12-4 and J usage is TRBJ1-3; D unresolved. The CDR3 spans 11 residues. The V end lost 10 bases, the J end lost 10 bases, and 14 bases lay between the germline ends. The CDR3 DNA reads as TGTGCCACCTCACAACTCGGGACCATATATTTT. Amino acid sequence: CATSQLGTIYF.

This chain uses TRBV19 with TRBJ1-5; D ambiguous. V was trimmed by 6 bases and J by 2 bases, leaving 14 bases between them. Germline lookup yields CDR1 LNHDA and CDR2 SQIVND (reference sequence). This CDR3 is 15 amino acids long. CDR3 sequence reads: CASRNLKSGNQPQHF. Written as DNA, the CDR3 is TGTGCCAGTAGAAACCTAAAGTCTGGCAATCAGCCCCAGCATTTT.

The chain links TRBV4-1 to TRBJ1-2; maybe TRBD1 (6 bases). Trimming stripped 2 bases from V and 8 bases from J, with 18 bases between. The germline V gene has CDR1 MGHRA and CDR2 YSYEKL. The CDR3 has 15 amino acids. The CDR3 bases are TGCGCCAGCAGCCAAACCTCCGGCAGGGGAAAAGGCTACACCTTC. Its protein is CASSQTSGRGKGYTF.

The CDR3 nucleotides are TGCGCCAGCAGCTTTGAGGGACAGGCCTACGAGCAGTACTTC. Its translation is CASSFEGQAYEQYF. This rearrangement joins TRBV5-1 to TRBJ2-7, with TRBD1 identical over 8 bases. Trimming removed 2 bases from V and 2 bases from J; junction bases left unmatched: 3. The CDR3 sequence is 14 residues long. Germline V gene lookup returns CDR1 SGHRS and CDR2 YFSETQ.

The chain recombines TRBV6-5 with TRBJ2-1; the D call may be TRBD1 or TRBD2 (5 bases each). Deletions cut 6 bases from V and 10 bases from J, with 19 bases between. The length of the CDR3 is 14 residues. The germline V gene has CDR1 MNHEY and CDR2 SVGAGI. CDR3 bases: TGTGCCAGCAGACCTCTTGACCCCCGGGACGAGCAGTTCTTC. Protein sequence: CASRPLDPRDEQFF.

This chain joins TRBV3-1 (or the pseudogene TRBV3-2) and TRBJ1-1, with unresolved D. The V gene's germline CDR1 is LGHDT and CDR2 YNNKEL (reference sequence). This CDR3 spans 15 amino acids. Trimming cost V 0 bases and J 7 bases, with 15 bases left between them. CDR3 nucleotides: TGTGCCAGCAGCCAAGATCGAGCGAGGGAAGGTGAAGCTTTCTTT. Translation: CASSQDRAREGEAFF.

This clone was detected only a few times. The chain carries TRBV2 and TRBJ2-2; maybe TRBD1 (6 bases). The CDR3 is 13 amino acids. The V gene lost 5 bases and the J gene lost 4 bases, with 8 bases spanning the gap. CDR1 is SNHLY and CDR2 is FYNNEI in the germline V gene. The CDR3, as DNA: TGTGCCAGCAGTCCACAGGGCACCGGGGAGCTGTTTTTT. Its translation: CASSPQGTGELFF. The variable domain in full, with the rest retrieved from reference TRBV2 and TRBJ2-2, is EPEVTQTPSHQVTQMGQEVILRCVPISNHLYFYWYRQILGQKVEFLVSFYNNEISEKSEIFDDQFSVERPDGSNFTLKIRSTKLEDSAMYFCASSPQGTGELFFGEGSRLTVL.

This clone was counted a few times. The CDR3 here is CASSQVSGTNNEQFF. The CDR3 DNA sequence: TGTGCCAGCAGCCAAGTTAGCGGGACCAACAATGAGCAGTTCTTC. This chain joins TRBV3-1 (or the pseudogene TRBV3-2) and TRBJ2-1, with TRBD2 matching over 8 bases. The ends lost 1 base at V and 5 bases at J; junction bases unmatched: 4. The CDR3 totals 15 residues. In germline, CDR1 is LGHDT, CDR2 YNNKEL (reference sequence).

This clone has only a few counts. The chain has TRBV6-5 and TRBJ2-7, with 9 bases lining up with TRBD1. Germline values: CDR1 MNHEY, CDR2 SVGAGI. Germline trimming cut 5 bases from V and 3 bases from J; bases unmatched to any gene: 5. CDR3 size: 14 residues. The CDR3 DNA follows: TGTGCCAGCAGTCGACAGGGGGTAAGCTACGAGCAGTACTTC. Encoded protein: CASSRQGVSYEQYF.

The chain joins TRBV28 to TRBJ2-1, with unresolved D. The CDR3 contains 15 residues. V was pared by 5 bases and J by 2 bases, with 13 bases between. CDR1 and CDR2 (germline): MDHEN, SYDVKM. The CDR3 loop is CASSLGLAPYNEQFF. The DNA for the CDR3 is TGTGCCAGCAGTCTCGGCCTGGCCCCCTACAATGAGCAGTTCTTC.

The chain links TRBV10-3 to TRBJ2-6; no firm D call. This CDR3 comprises 15 residues. Germline lookup yields CDR1 ENHRY and CDR2 SYGVKD. V lost 2 bases and J lost 4, with 9 bases in between. CDR3 coding DNA: TGTGCCATCAGTGAGGTTCCAACGGGGGCCAACGTCCTGACTTTC. Its translation is CAISEVPTGANVLTF.

The chain uses TRBV3-1 (or the pseudogene TRBV3-2) and TRBJ2-1; TRBD1 agrees at 8 bases. V shed 4 bases and J 4 bases; nucleotides not matched to a gene: 6. Germline V lookup: CDR1 LGHDT, CDR2 YNNKEL (reference sequence). The CDR3 length is 15 residues. CDR3 loop: CASSPGTGLYNEQFF. As DNA, the CDR3 is TGTGCCAGCAGCCCCGGGACAGGTTTGTACAATGAGCAGTTCTTC.

The chain combines TRBV2 with TRBJ1-2; D gene unclear. Germline CDR1 and CDR2: SNHLY and FYNNEI. This CDR3 is built from 14 residues. Deletions cut 3 bases from V and 4 bases from J, with 12 bases between. CDR3 sequence reads: CASSDEGSSYGYTF. CDR3 nucleotides: TGTGCCAGCAGTGATGAGGGCTCGAGCTATGGCTACACCTTC.

The rearrangement uses TRBV2 and TRBJ2-5; the D is unclear. The CDR3 length is 15 residues. Germline V gene sequence: CDR1 SNHLY, CDR2 FYNNEI. The V end lost 6 bases, the J end lost 0 bases, and 14 bases lay between the germline ends. In DNA form, the CDR3 reads TGTGCCAGCAGGGCGATACAGATGTACCAAGAGACCCAGTACTTC. Protein product: CASRAIQMYQETQYF.

The V gene is TRBV20-1, the J gene TRBJ2-7; D is uncertain. V lost 3 bases and J 3 bases, leaving 15 bases between the germline ends. Looked up from germline, CDR1 is DFQATT and CDR2 is SNEGSKA (reference sequence). This CDR3 comprises 14 residues. For the CDR3, the DNA is TGCAGTGCTAGTTTTGGAACTTATAACTACGAGCAGTACTTC. It specifies CSASFGTYNYEQYF.

This sequence joins TRBV5-8 and TRBJ1-2; 9 bases are shared with TRBD1. The junction had 2 bases not matched to a gene; V was cut back by 3 bases and J by 5 bases. The CDR3 loop spans 13 amino acids. Germline CDR1 is SGHTS and CDR2 is YDEGEE. The CDR3 nucleotides are TGTGCCAGCAGCTCCGGACAGGGGTATGGCTACACCTTC. This gives the protein CASSSGQGYGYTF.

This clone was seen a few times. The chain employs TRBV5-6 and TRBJ2-2, with 8 bases identical to TRBD1. The CDR3 length is 17 residues. J lost 3 bases, V lost 4 bases, and 11 bases had no gene match. Germline V gene lookup returns CDR1 SGHDT and CDR2 YYEEEE. The CDR3 nucleotides read TGTGCCAGCAGCCACGGACCCCAGGGGGCGGACACCGGGGAGCTGTTTTTT. It is translated as CASSHGPQGADTGELFF.

This clone is medium-sized (0.01 to 0.1%) by share. The chain employs TRBV5-1 and TRBJ1-5; D not certain. The length of the CDR3 is 15 residues. The V gene's germline CDR1 is SGHRS and CDR2 YFSETQ. V was cut by 0 bases and J by 5 bases, with 12 bases left in between. In nucleotides, the CDR3 is TGCGCCAGCAGCTTGGCCAGTACAGCCGATCAGCCCCAGCATTTT. Amino acids: CASSLASTADQPQHF.

The rearrangement joins TRBV14 to TRBJ2-7; 8 positions agree with TRBD1. There are 18 residues in the CDR3. V trimming: 0 bases; J trimming: 0 bases; junction bases outside the gene matches: 10. Germline loops: CDR1 SGHDN, CDR2 FVKESK. The CDR3 nucleotides read TGTGCCAGCAGCCAAGATCATTTCGGCGGGACAGGCTCCTACGAGCAGTACTTC. Amino acids: CASSQDHFGGTGSYEQYF.

This clone appeared once. The chain recombines TRBV3-1 (or the pseudogene TRBV3-2) with TRBJ2-1; 9 bases line up with TRBD2. The CDR3 contains 14 residues. CDR1 and CDR2 (germline): LGHDT, YNNKEL (reference sequence). V trimming: 4 bases; J trimming: 4 bases; junction bases outside the gene matches: 2. As DNA, the CDR3 is TGTGCCAGCAGCCGACTAGCGGAGTACAATGAGCAGTTCTTC. It specifies CASSRLAEYNEQFF.

This clone has a single count. The chain employs TRBV5-1 and TRBJ2-7; D gene unclear. The ends were cut back, 0 bases at V and 4 bases at J, with 8 bases in the middle. The CDR3 spans 13 residues. CDR1 SGHRS and CDR2 YFSETQ come from the germline V gene. CDR3 in DNA: TGCGCCAGCAGCTTGGCCGTGGAGTACGAGCAGTACTTC. Translation gives CASSLAVEYEQYF.

The chain carries TRBV11-3 and TRBJ2-2, with TRBD1 as a possible D gene (6 bases). V lost 6 bases, J lost 0 bases, and 8 bases lay in between. The germline V gene has CDR1 SGHNT and CDR2 YENEEA. This CDR3 region has 14 residues. CDR3 residues: CASRRGSNTGELFF. DNA of the CDR3: TGTGCCAGCAGAAGGGGGTCGAACACCGGGGAGCTGTTTTTT.

V gene TRBV6-2 or TRBV6-3 combines with J gene TRBJ2-1, with 9 bases matching TRBD2. Per the germline V gene, CDR1 is MNHEY and CDR2 is SVGEGT. V shed 2 bases and J 4 bases; nucleotides not matched to a gene: 6. The CDR3 totals 16 residues. The CDR3 DNA is TGTGCCAGCAGTTACATGTCTAGCGGGGTATACAATGAGCAGTTCTTC. It translates to CASSYMSSGVYNEQFF.

This chain joins TRBV24-1 and TRBJ2-3; 9 bases map to TRBD2. The germline CDR1 and CDR2 sequences are KGHDR and SFDVKD. The CDR3 has 19 amino acids. Losses at the gene ends were 4 bases for V and 5 bases for J; bases not matched to a gene: 18. This CDR3 reads CATSDPQGRVAGEGDTQYF. The CDR3 DNA reads TGTGCCACCAGTGACCCGCAAGGGAGAGTAGCGGGAGAAGGAGATACGCAGTATTTT.

The chain links TRBV4-1 to TRBJ2-1, with TRBD2 matching 16 bases. Germline lookup yields CDR1 MGHRA and CDR2 YSYEKL. The CDR3 has 20 amino acids. The junction had 10 bases not matched to a gene; V was cut back by 3 bases and J by 2 bases. As DNA, the CDR3 is TGCGCCAGCAGCCACCTGGGACTAGCGGGAGGGCCTAGCCCCTACAATGAGCAGTTCTTC. It encodes CASSHLGLAGGPSPYNEQFF.